The clone carrying this T cell receptor (beta chain) was seen a handful of times. This sample is drawn from a study of PD-1 blockade in mismatch repair-deficient tumors. Produced via immunoSEQ multiplex PCR; TCRdb's table is partial and in-frame only. The sample has approximately 9,800 clones, approximately 85% seen once. Mismatch repair deficiency was confirmed in all patients, by PCR or immunohistochemistry. The sample consisted of PBMCs, taken around 46 weeks after starting pembrolizumab. The sequence derives from an adult with mismatch repair-deficient cancer.

The CDR3: CASSKAEGTLYEQYF. Here the CDR3 DNA reads TGCGCCAGCAGCAAAGCAGAGGGGACACTTTACGAGCAGTACTTC. V is TRBV5-1 and J is TRBJ2-7; tentatively, D is TRBD1 (6 bases). Germline V gene data show CDR1 as SGHRS and CDR2 as YFSETQ. CDR3 length: 15 residues. V gave up 4 bases and J gave up 4 bases, with 18 bases separating them.